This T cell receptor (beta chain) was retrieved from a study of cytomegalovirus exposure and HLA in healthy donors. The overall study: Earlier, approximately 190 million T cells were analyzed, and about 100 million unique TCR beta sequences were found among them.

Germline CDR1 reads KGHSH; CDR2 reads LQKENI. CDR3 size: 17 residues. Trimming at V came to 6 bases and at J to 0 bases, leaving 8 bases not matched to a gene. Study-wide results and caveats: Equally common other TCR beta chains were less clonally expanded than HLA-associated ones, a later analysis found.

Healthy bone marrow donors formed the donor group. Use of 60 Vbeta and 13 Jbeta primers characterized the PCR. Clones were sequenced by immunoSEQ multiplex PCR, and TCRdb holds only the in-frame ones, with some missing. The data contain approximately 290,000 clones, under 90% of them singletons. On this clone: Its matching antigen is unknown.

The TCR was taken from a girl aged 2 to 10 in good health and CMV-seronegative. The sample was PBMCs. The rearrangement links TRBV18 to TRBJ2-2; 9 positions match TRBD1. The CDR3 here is CASSFRTGDTNTGELFF. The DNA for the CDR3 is TGTGCCAGCTCCTTCAGGACAGGGGACACGAACACCGGGGAGCTGTTTTTT.